This passage covers 29 T cell receptor beta chains from one sample sequenced in a study of T cells in Graves' hyperthyroidism and ophthalmopathy. The source material, RNA transcripts, was used to amplify TCR beta CDR3 regions. HTBI primers were employed in a first-round RT-PCR of the TCR CDR3. Via MiXCR, TCRdb re-called the multiplex PCR reads, giving one row per CDR3 protein. The data hold under 350,000 distinct CDR3 sequences, with around a quarter observed a single time. The sample was blood. These receptors originate from a man aged 40-49 years with Graves' hyperthyroidism that later progressed to Graves' ophthalmopathy.

In this sample, this clonotype turned up many times. The chain links TRBV29-1 to TRBJ1-5, with D unresolved. This CDR3 contains 12 residues. V was pared by 4 bases and J by 3 bases, with 7 bases between. CDR1 is SQVTM and CDR2 is ANQGSEA in the germline V gene. CDR3 nucleotide sequence: TGCAGCGTTGGTAAGAACAATCAGCCCCAGCATTTT. Protein sequence: CSVGKNNQPQHF.

This clonotype was observed many times. The CDR3, as DNA: TGTGCCAGTAGTCGAAAGCCGACAGGGTCCTACGAGCAGTACTTC. Amino acids: CASSRKPTGSYEQYF. The chain uses TRBV19 and TRBJ2-7; 7 positions agree with TRBD1. J lost 1 base, V lost 5 bases, and 8 bases had no gene match. The CDR3 is made up of 15 amino acids. In germline, CDR1 is LNHDA, CDR2 SQIVND (reference sequence).

This clonotype was counted at least ten times. The V call is TRBV2, the J call TRBJ2-6; D not resolved. This CDR3 region has 17 residues. Germline assignment: CDR1 SNHLY and CDR2 FYNNEI. The V and J ends lost 2 bases and 0 bases respectively, with 11 bases between them. CDR3 DNA sequence: TGTGCCAGCAGTGAAATGGCAGCCCGCTCTGGGGCCAACGTCCTGACTTTC. It encodes CASSEMAARSGANVLTF.

This clonotype came up many times. The CDR3 nucleotides read TGTGCCAGCAGGATTCGGGGAGAGACCCAGTACTTC. This encodes CASRIRGETQYF. This chain connects TRBV2 to TRBJ2-5, with D possibly matching TRBD2 (5 bases). CDR3 length equals 12 residues. V lost 6 bases, J lost 4 bases, and 9 bases lay in between. Germline values: CDR1 SNHLY, CDR2 FYNNEI.

This clonotype was found a few times. The chain joins TRBV20-1 to TRBJ2-7, with TRBD1 matching 8 bases. Germline V gene sequence: CDR1 DFQATT, CDR2 SNEGSKA (reference sequence). The CDR3 covers 12 residues. Trimming took 5 bases from V and 6 from J; bases not matched to a gene: 6. The DNA for the CDR3 is TGCAGTGCTTCCGACAGGGGCCGCGAGCAGTACTTC. Encoded protein: CSASDRGREQYF.

This clonotype was counted ten times or more. This rearrangement joins TRBV18 to TRBJ2-5; D remains unclear. This CDR3 is 15 amino acids long. With 3 bases removed from V and 5 bases from J, the gap between germline ends came to 16 bases. Germline V CDR1 and CDR2: KGHSH, LQKENI. CDR3 in amino acids: CASSPLGIGWETQYF. The CDR3 nucleotides read TGTGCCAGCTCACCCCTAGGAATCGGCTGGGAGACCCAGTACTTC.

This clonotype has a count of ten or more. This chain connects TRBV20-1 to TRBJ1-1, with D uncertain. V lost 2 bases and J 4 bases, leaving 14 bases between the germline ends. CDR3 length equals 14 residues. CDR1 is DFQATT, CDR2 SNEGSKA, per germline (reference sequence). The DNA for the CDR3 is TGCAGTGCTAGATTGCAGGCGACGGGCACTGAAGCTTTCTTT. It translates to CSARLQATGTEAFF.

This clonotype was recorded at least ten times. The chain joins TRBV5-6 to TRBJ2-2, with D uncertain. CDR1 and CDR2 (germline): SGHDT, YYEEEE. V was clipped by 4 bases and J by 3 bases, with 13 bases between them. There are 15 residues in the CDR3. CDR3 region: CASSAWAPYTGELFF. In nucleotides, the CDR3 is TGTGCCAGCAGCGCCTGGGCACCCTACACCGGGGAGCTGTTTTTT.

This clonotype was seen repeatedly, ten times or more. This chain joins TRBV6-5 and TRBJ2-4; D possibly corresponds to TRBD2 (5 bases). The CDR3 consists of 15 residues. V lost 6 bases and J lost 0, with 12 bases in between. Per germline, CDR1 MNHEY and CDR2 SVGAGI. CDR3 loop: CASSPGLLAKNIQYF. CDR3 DNA sequence: TGTGCCAGCAGCCCGGGGTTACTAGCCAAAAACATTCAGTACTTC.

This clonotype was recorded many times. The gene calls are TRBV30 and TRBJ1-1; D is ambiguous. This CDR3 is built from 10 residues. Trimming stripped 0 bases from V and 7 bases from J, with 3 bases between. Germline-derived CDR1 and CDR2 are GTSNPN and SVGIG (reference sequence). The CDR3 DNA reads TGTGCCTGGAGTGTAAATGAAGCTTTCTTT. It yields the protein CAWSVNEAFF.

This clonotype has a count of ten or more. The gene calls are TRBV24-1 and TRBJ2-7; maybe TRBD2 (5 bases). Germline-derived CDR1 and CDR2 are KGHDR and SFDVKD. The ends were cut back, 12 bases at V and 4 bases at J, with 6 bases in the middle. The CDR3 spans 9 residues. This chain's CDR3 is CAPGYEQYF. The CDR3, as DNA: TGTGCCCCGGGATACGAGCAGTACTTC.

This clonotype was observed many times. The chain combines TRBV27 with TRBJ1-1; unclear D gene. The germline V gene encodes CDR1 MNHEY and CDR2 SMNVEV (reference sequence). The CDR3 consists of 11 residues. Trimming took off 4 bases at V and 10 bases at J, with 10 bases between the two ends. The CDR3 region has the DNA TGTGCCAGCAGTTCCCAGGATAGAGCTTTCTTT. Translated, it gives CASSSQDRAFF.

The chain joins TRBV6-5 to TRBJ2-7; 7 bases are a match to TRBD2. CDR3 length: 15 amino acids. V shed 2 bases, J shed 0 bases, and the junction held 4 bases outside the gene matches. Germline CDR1 is MNHEY and CDR2 is SVGAGI. This CDR3 reads CASSYEGGSSYEQYF. DNA for the CDR3: TGTGCCAGCAGTTACGAGGGCGGGAGCTCCTACGAGCAGTACTTC.

CDR3 amino acids: CASGGNNQPQHF. The CDR3, as DNA: TGTGCCAGCGGCGGGAACAATCAGCCCCAGCATTTT. This chain joins TRBV6-2 or TRBV6-3 and TRBJ1-5; no firm D call. V was pared by 8 bases and J by 3 bases, with 8 bases between. CDR1 is MNHEY, CDR2 SVGEGT, per germline. CDR3 size: 12 residues.

This clonotype was recorded a few times. The rearrangement uses TRBV7-2 and TRBJ1-2; D uncertain. Deletions cut 6 bases from V and 0 bases from J, with 11 bases between. Germline V gene lookup returns CDR1 SGHTA and CDR2 FQGNSA. The CDR3 consists of 14 residues. CDR3 protein: CASRGAGSNYGYTF. The CDR3 DNA is TGTGCCAGCAGGGGAGCGGGCTCTAACTATGGCTACACCTTC.

The chain employs TRBV19 and TRBJ2-5; D is unclear. The length of the CDR3 is 13 residues. V lost 1 base to trimming and J lost 1 base, with 4 bases between them. The germline CDR1 and CDR2 sequences are LNHDA and SQIVND (reference sequence). The CDR3 reads CASSIAVQETQYF. The CDR3 region has the DNA TGTGCCAGTAGTATAGCGGTCCAAGAGACCCAGTACTTC.

This clonotype was seen repeatedly, ten times or more. The V gene is TRBV6-5, the J gene TRBJ2-2; possible D gene TRBD1, 6 bases. V lost 2 bases to trimming and J lost 3 bases, with 13 bases between them. CDR1 MNHEY and CDR2 SVGAGI come from the germline V gene. The CDR3 has 16 amino acids. CDR3 protein: CASSYTQGSHTGELFF. CDR3 bases: TGTGCCAGCAGTTACACACAGGGATCCCACACCGGGGAGCTGTTTTTT.

This clonotype was seen at least ten times. The gene calls are TRBV7-8 and TRBJ1-3; D is uncertain. Germline CDR1 and CDR2: SGHVS and FQNEAQ. The V gene lost 2 bases and the J gene lost 4 bases, with 3 bases spanning the gap. This CDR3 contains 12 residues. The CDR3 sequence: CASSLLGNTIYF. CDR3 in DNA: TGTGCCAGCAGCTTACTCGGAAACACCATATATTTT.

Ten or more counts support this clonotype. The rearrangement links TRBV28 to TRBJ2-7; TRBD2 agrees at 10 bases. The CDR3 length is 15 residues. With V trimmed by 7 bases and J by 5 bases, 11 bases remained unmatched. Germline V lookup: CDR1 MDHEN, CDR2 SYDVKM. Written as DNA, the CDR3 is TGTGCCAGCAAGGGAACCGGGACTAGCGCCCACGAGCAGTACTTC. This encodes CASKGTGTSAHEQYF.

This clonotype came up many times. A clone one base away is much larger, so this may be a read error. This CDR3 fails to terminate in the conserved phenylalanine or tryptophan, so it likely reflects a read error. This chain joins TRBV10-3 and TRBJ1-3, with TRBD1 matching over 7 bases. J was trimmed by 3 bases and V by 7 bases; bases with no gene match: 9. The germline gives CDR1 ENHRY, CDR2 SYGVKD. The CDR3 runs to 15 residues. The CDR3 DNA sequence: TGTGCCATCACCCCGAACCGGGACAGTGGAAACACCATATATCTT. Residues: CAITPNRDSGNTIYL.

This clonotype was found many times. The J gene is TRBJ2-1, the V gene TRBV18; 12 bases map to TRBD1. V lost 4 bases, J lost 15 bases, and 13 bases stayed unmatched. This CDR3 is built from 15 residues. CDR1 KGHSH and CDR2 LQKENI come from the germline V gene. For the CDR3, the DNA is TGTGCCAGCTCACTTCCGGGACAGGGGGCGTCGGACGGGTTCTTC. Protein: CASSLPGQGASDGFF.

The genes are TRBV5-5 and TRBJ1-3; D not certain. V was pared by 0 bases and J by 6 bases, with 7 bases between. This CDR3 has 13 amino acids. CDR1 is SGHKS and CDR2 is YYEKEE in the germline V gene (reference sequence). The CDR3 nucleotides read TGTGCCAGCAGCTTGGGACTGATAAACACCATATATTTT. It translates to CASSLGLINTIYF. The entire variable domain, with the rest obtained from reference TRBV5-5 and TRBJ1-3, is as follows: DAGVTQSPTHLIKTRGQQVTLRCSPISGHKSVSWYQQVLGQGPQFIFQYYEKEERGRGNFPDRFSARQFPNYSSELNVNALLLGDSALYLCASSLGLINTIYFGEGSWLTVV.

The table lists this clonotype with many counts. The genes are TRBV6-5 and TRBJ2-7, with no clear D. V was pared by 2 bases and J by 0 bases, with 8 bases between. Germline-derived CDR1 and CDR2 are MNHEY and SVGAGI. CDR3 length equals 14 residues. The CDR3 sequence: CASSYAVSSYEQYF. The CDR3 nucleotides are TGTGCCAGCAGTTACGCGGTCAGCTCCTACGAGCAGTACTTC.

This clonotype came up many times. The V and J genes are TRBV11-2 and TRBJ2-4, with 10 bases lining up with TRBD2. The CDR3 contains 15 residues. V gave up 1 base and J gave up 8 bases; unmatched junction bases: 5. Germline CDR1 reads SGHAT; CDR2 reads FQNNGV. The CDR3: CASSLAVAGGYIQYF. In DNA form, the CDR3 reads TGTGCCAGCAGCTTAGCGGTAGCGGGAGGCTACATTCAGTACTTC.

The table lists this clonotype with many counts. The rearrangement uses TRBV7-9 and TRBJ2-4, with 9 bases identical to TRBD1. This CDR3 has 14 residues. J gave up 8 bases and V 5 bases, and 7 bases lay outside the gene matches. The germline CDR1 and CDR2 sequences are SEHNR and FQNEAQ (reference sequence). As DNA, the CDR3 is TGTGCCAGCAGCCTACAGGGGGCGGGAGACATTCAGTACTTC. It encodes CASSLQGAGDIQYF.

J is TRBJ2-5 and V is TRBV6-1; the D gene is possibly TRBD2 (5 bases). Germline V CDR1 and CDR2: MNHNS, SASEGT. Trimming pared 9 bases from V and 5 bases from J, leaving 19 bases between. CDR3 length: 14 amino acids. DNA of the CDR3: TGTGCCAGTAAGGAGTCGGGGAGTCTTGAGACCCAGTACTTC. Translation gives CASKESGSLETQYF.

In this sample, this clonotype turned up many times. The chain has TRBV28 and TRBJ1-2; TRBD1 agrees at 10 bases. This CDR3 is built from 17 residues. The germline gives CDR1 MDHEN, CDR2 SYDVKM. With 6 bases clipped from V and 3 bases from J, the junction kept 13 bases outside the gene matches. CDR3 bases: TGTGCCAGCAGGGGGAACCCCGGGACAGGGGAGCACTATGGCTACACCTTC. This gives the protein CASRGNPGTGEHYGYTF.

This clonotype was detected many times. This chain joins TRBV6-5 and TRBJ1-5, with D hard to call. The CDR3 consists of 14 residues. Germline assignment: CDR1 MNHEY and CDR2 SVGAGI. Trimming removed 2 bases at V and 3 bases at J, with 8 bases between. CDR3 amino acids: CASSYDGTNQPQHF. The CDR3, as DNA: TGTGCCAGCAGTTACGACGGAACCAATCAGCCCCAGCATTTT.

The sample holds many counts of this clonotype. The chain uses TRBV25-1 and TRBJ2-7; no clear D gene. The CDR3 length is 14 residues. The V gene's germline CDR1 is MGHDK and CDR2 SYGVNS. Between the trimmed V and J ends, which lost 1 base and 1 base, there was a span of 8 bases. The DNA for the CDR3 is TGTGCCAGCAGTGAATCATTCGGGTCCTACGAGCAGTACTTC. Translation gives CASSESFGSYEQYF.